The rows below give T cell receptor beta chains drawn from one sample of a study of T-cell reconstitution after alpha-beta-depleted transplantation in children. TCRdb used MiXCR to reprocess the PCR reads, holding one entry per CDR3 protein. The data show hundreds of thousands of distinct CDR3 sequences, about 23% seen once. Source: PBMCs, mostly from graft donor cells, taken 360 days after TCRalphabeta/CD19-depleted stem cell transplant. The receptors originated from a boy younger than two who had a stem cell transplant for acute myeloid leukemia, so the T cells may come from the graft donor. The CDR3 runs from the conserved cysteine through the conserved F or W. Each record gives: clone size, V gene, J gene, D gene, CDR3 protein, CDR3 DNA. The D gene is left open where the match is weak. Not all rows give a size; the values are once, few, many and, for expanded clones, a class.

abundance: .; v_gene: TRBV7-9; j_gene: TRBJ2-5; d_gene: .; CDR3aa: CASSPLMETQYF; CDR3nt: TGTGCCAGCAGCCCCCTTATGGAGACCCAGTACTTC
abundance: many; v_gene: TRBV18; j_gene: TRBJ2-2; d_gene: .; CDR3aa: CASSPPWAAGELFF; CDR3nt: TGTGCCAGCTCACCACCGTGGGCAGCCGGGGAGCTGTTTTTT
abundance: few; v_gene: TRBV12-3/TRBV12-4; j_gene: TRBJ1-1; d_gene: .; CDR3aa: CASSFGRAKAFF; CDR3nt: TGTGCCAGCAGTTTCGGAAGGGCTAAAGCTTTCTTT
abundance: .; v_gene: TRBV12-3/TRBV12-4; j_gene: TRBJ2-7; d_gene: TRBD1; CDR3aa: CASSFRDRGFEQYF; CDR3nt: TGTGCCAGCAGTTTCCGGGACAGGGGCTTCGAGCAGTACTTC
abundance: few; v_gene: TRBV6-1; j_gene: TRBJ2-3; d_gene: .; CDR3aa: CASSPLLAPRDRDTQYF; CDR3nt: TGTGCCAGCAGTCCCCTTCTCGCACCGCGGGATAGGGATACGCAGTATTTT
abundance: few; v_gene: TRBV6-1; j_gene: TRBJ1-5; d_gene: TRBD1; CDR3aa: CASSRGDRVNQPQHF; CDR3nt: TGTGCCAGCTCCCGAGGGGACAGGGTCAATCAGCCCCAGCATTTT
abundance: .; v_gene: TRBV7-9; j_gene: TRBJ2-7; d_gene: .; CDR3aa: CASSQIYEQYF; CDR3nt: TGTGCCAGCAGTCAAATCTACGAGCAGTACTTC
abundance: many; v_gene: TRBV6-2/TRBV6-3; j_gene: TRBJ1-1; d_gene: .; CDR3aa: CATPEREPNTEAFF; CDR3nt: TGTGCCACCCCAGAGCGGGAGCCGAACACTGAAGCTTTCTTT
abundance: .; v_gene: TRBV7-2; j_gene: TRBJ1-1; d_gene: .; CDR3aa: CASSPEPYRIEAFF; CDR3nt: TGTGCCAGCAGCCCCGAACCGTACAGGATTGAAGCTTTCTTT
abundance: many; v_gene: TRBV5-1; j_gene: TRBJ2-1; d_gene: .; CDR3aa: CASSLAGPNEQFF; CDR3nt: TGCGCCAGCAGCTTGGCGGGCCCCAATGAGCAGTTCTTC
abundance: .; v_gene: TRBV6-1; j_gene: TRBJ1-4; d_gene: .; CDR3aa: CASSIALRGTNEKLFF; CDR3nt: TGTGCCAGCAGTATAGCACTCAGGGGCACTAATGAAAAACTGTTTTTT
abundance: few; v_gene: TRBV18; j_gene: TRBJ1-3; d_gene: TRBD1; CDR3aa: CASRTGVAGNTIYF; CDR3nt: TGTGCCAGCCGAACAGGGGTTGCTGGAAACACCATATATTTT
abundance: .; v_gene: TRBV27; j_gene: TRBJ1-2; d_gene: TRBD1; CDR3aa: CASSSRGGAGYGYTF; CDR3nt: TGTGCCAGCAGTTCCAGAGGGGGCGCGGGCTATGGCTACACCTTC
abundance: many; v_gene: TRBV12-3/TRBV12-4; j_gene: TRBJ1-6; d_gene: TRBD1; CDR3aa: CASSPGQINSPLHF; CDR3nt: TGTGCCAGCAGCCCGGGACAGATAAATTCACCCCTCCACTTT
abundance: .; v_gene: TRBV10-2; j_gene: TRBJ2-1; d_gene: TRBD2; CDR3aa: CASSPSGGARNEQFF; CDR3nt: TGCGCCAGCAGTCCCAGCGGGGGGGCGAGAAATGAGCAGTTCTTC
abundance: many; v_gene: TRBV7-3; j_gene: TRBJ2-7; d_gene: .; CDR3aa: CASSLSGGDYEQYF; CDR3nt: TGTGCCAGCAGCTTAAGCGGCGGGGATTACGAGCAGTACTTC
abundance: .; v_gene: TRBV5-1; j_gene: TRBJ1-1; d_gene: TRBD1; CDR3aa: CASSLTGTGNEAFF; CDR3nt: TGCGCCAGCAGCTTGACCGGGACAGGGAATGAAGCTTTCTTT
abundance: few; v_gene: TRBV20-1; j_gene: TRBJ2-5; d_gene: .; CDR3aa: CSAPPALQETQYF; CDR3nt: TGCAGTGCCCCCCCCGCGTTACAAGAGACCCAGTACTTC
abundance: few; v_gene: TRBV29-1; j_gene: TRBJ1-2; d_gene: .; CDR3aa: CSVEGRALNYGYTF; CDR3nt: TGCAGCGTAGAGGGAAGGGCGCTTAACTATGGCTACACCTTC
abundance: many; v_gene: TRBV29-1; j_gene: TRBJ2-1; d_gene: .; CDR3aa: CSVEDERKGYEQFF; CDR3nt: TGCAGCGTTGAAGATGAGCGGAAAGGGTATGAGCAGTTCTTC
abundance: few; v_gene: TRBV12-3/TRBV12-4; j_gene: TRBJ2-7; d_gene: .; CDR3aa: CASSFGNPYEQYF; CDR3nt: TGTGCCAGCAGTTTTGGGAACCCCTACGAGCAGTACTTC
abundance: many; v_gene: TRBV28; j_gene: TRBJ1-4; d_gene: .; CDR3aa: CASSSRTYHEKLFF; CDR3nt: TGTGCCAGCAGCTCCCGGACCTACCATGAAAAACTGTTTTTT
abundance: .; v_gene: TRBV28; j_gene: TRBJ1-6; d_gene: TRBD1; CDR3aa: CASSLRQGPNSPLHF; CDR3nt: TGTGCCAGCAGTTTGAGACAGGGGCCTAATTCACCCCTCCACTTT
abundance: .; v_gene: TRBV6-5; j_gene: TRBJ1-2; d_gene: .; CDR3aa: CASSYGFGSAYGYTF; CDR3nt: TGTGCCAGCAGTTACGGGTTCGGATCGGCCTATGGCTACACCTTC
abundance: .; v_gene: TRBV20-1; j_gene: TRBJ2-7; d_gene: .; CDR3aa: CSASMDNYEQYF; CDR3nt: TGCAGTGCTAGTATGGACAACTACGAGCAGTACTTC
abundance: many; v_gene: TRBV12-3/TRBV12-4; j_gene: TRBJ1-2; d_gene: TRBD1; CDR3aa: CASSLRPQGQARGGYTF; CDR3nt: TGTGCCAGCAGTTTAAGACCACAGGGACAGGCCCGTGGGGGCTACACCTTC
abundance: .; v_gene: TRBV15; j_gene: TRBJ2-2; d_gene: .; CDR3aa: CATSRDWGTGELFF; CDR3nt: TGTGCCACCAGCAGAGACTGGGGAACCGGGGAGCTGTTTTTT
abundance: few; v_gene: TRBV20-1; j_gene: TRBJ2-7; d_gene: .; CDR3aa: CSAQTRTIPGEQYF; CDR3nt: TGCAGTGCCCAGACCAGGACAATCCCTGGCGAGCAGTACTTC
abundance: few; v_gene: TRBV6-5; j_gene: TRBJ2-3; d_gene: .; CDR3aa: CASSYSASGATDTQYF; CDR3nt: TGTGCCAGCAGTTACTCTGCCAGCGGCGCCACAGATACGCAGTATTTT
abundance: .; v_gene: TRBV20-1; j_gene: TRBJ2-5; d_gene: TRBD1; CDR3aa: CSAPPDRVETQYF; CDR3nt: TGCAGTGCTCCACCGGACAGGGTAGAGACCCAGTACTTC
abundance: .; v_gene: TRBV28; j_gene: TRBJ2-1; d_gene: .; CDR3aa: CASSFSLNEQFF; CDR3nt: TGTGCCAGCAGTTTCAGTCTTAATGAGCAGTTCTTC
abundance: many; v_gene: TRBV20-1; j_gene: TRBJ2-1; d_gene: .; CDR3aa: CRPPGNEQFF; CDR3nt: TGCAGACCCCCGGGGAATGAGCAGTTCTTC
abundance: .; v_gene: TRBV10-3; j_gene: TRBJ1-1; d_gene: TRBD1; CDR3aa: CAISETPGGRVNTEAFF; CDR3nt: TGTGCCATCAGTGAGACGCCAGGGGGACGAGTGAACACTGAAGCTTTCTTT
abundance: few; v_gene: TRBV19; j_gene: TRBJ2-3; d_gene: .; CDR3aa: CASSISRSTDTQYF; CDR3nt: TGTGCCAGTAGTATTAGCAGGAGCACAGATACGCAGTATTTT
abundance: .; v_gene: TRBV20-1; j_gene: TRBJ1-5; d_gene: .; CDR3aa: CSSLRPNSNQPQHF; CDR3nt: TGCAGTTCCCTCCGCCCGAATAGCAATCAGCCCCAGCATTTT
abundance: many; v_gene: TRBV20-1; j_gene: TRBJ1-4; d_gene: .; CDR3aa: CSAIPGRTFEKLFF; CDR3nt: TGCAGTGCTATTCCAGGGCGGACTTTTGAAAAACTGTTTTTT
abundance: .; v_gene: TRBV11-2; j_gene: TRBJ1-2; d_gene: TRBD1; CDR3aa: CASSLEAGGLGYGYTF; CDR3nt: TGTGCCAGCAGCTTAGAAGCAGGGGGCTTGGGATATGGCTACACCTTC